This T cell receptor (beta chain) comes out of a study of blood T cell repertoires in COVID-19. Looking at the study overall: Sample material is recorded as cDNA or gDNA derived from T cells, B-cell-depleted T cells, or PBMCs.

Looked up from germline, CDR1 is MNHEY and CDR2 is SVGAGI. The CDR3 is 15 amino acids. Germline trimming cut 2 bases from V and 2 bases from J; bases unmatched to any gene: 4. Authors' data handling: How many nucleated cells were present was estimated from reference gene primer amplification. The repertoire was sequenced with immunoSEQ multiplex PCR; TCRdb's copy has only in-frame clones and lacks some. That table supplies the V and J calls and clone size; D and trimming were determined from the DNA. The data show 95,000 to 100,000 clones, about 80% seen once. This clone appeared once. The chain joins TRBV6-5 to TRBJ1-1, with 8 bases that match TRBD1. Sequenced: peripheral blood. The receptor was isolated from a man between 65 and 79 years old with acute or convalescent COVID-19. The CDR3 coding sequence is TGTGCCAGCAGTTACACTCAGGGGGCTAACACTGAAGCTTTCTTT. It yields the protein CASSYTQGANTEAFF.